This TCR beta chain came from a study of blood T cell repertoires in COVID-19. Turning to the study itself: Samples came from the United States, Italy and Spain, spanning acute and convalescent COVID-19. The analysed material was cDNA or gDNA that came from T cells, B-cell-depleted T cells, or PBMCs.

The V end was cut by 2 bases, the J end by 4 bases, with 8 bases between. Germline V gene lookup returns CDR1 MNHNS and CDR2 SASEGT. The CDR3 sequence is 13 residues long. Only in-frame clones appear in the TCRdb table, and some are missing; sequencing was by immunoSEQ multiplex PCR. The profile shows 25,000 to 35,000 clones, 75% to 85% of them singletons. The sequencing input was peripheral blood. This TCR was sampled from an elderly man with active COVID-19. This chain uses TRBV6-1 with TRBJ1-1, with D possibly being TRBD1 (6 bases). The CDR3 is CASSEQGFTEAFF. The CDR3 DNA is TGTGCCAGCAGTGAACAGGGGTTCACTGAAGCTTTCTTT.